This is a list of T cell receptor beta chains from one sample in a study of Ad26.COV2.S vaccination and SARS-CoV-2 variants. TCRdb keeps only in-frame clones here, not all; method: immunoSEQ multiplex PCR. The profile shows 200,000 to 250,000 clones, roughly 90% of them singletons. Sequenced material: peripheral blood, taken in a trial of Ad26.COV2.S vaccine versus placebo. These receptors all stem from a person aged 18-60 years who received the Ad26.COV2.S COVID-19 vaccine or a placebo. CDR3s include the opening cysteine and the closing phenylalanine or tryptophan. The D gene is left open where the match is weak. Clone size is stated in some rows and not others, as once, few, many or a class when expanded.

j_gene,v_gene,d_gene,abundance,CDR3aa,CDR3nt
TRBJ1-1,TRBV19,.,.,CASTRPLRGMNTEAFF,TGTGCCAGTACCCGCCCCCTAAGGGGGATGAACACTGAAGCTTTCTTT
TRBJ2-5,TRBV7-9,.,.,CASSSSLRGETQYF,TGTGCCAGCAGCTCATCCCTGCGGGGAGAGACCCAGTACTTC
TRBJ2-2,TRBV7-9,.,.,CASSRTVNTGELFF,TGTGCCAGCAGCCGGACGGTGAACACCGGGGAGCTGTTTTTT
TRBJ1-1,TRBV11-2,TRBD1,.,CASSLWDRENTEAFF,TGTGCCAGCAGCTTATGGGACAGGGAGAACACTGAAGCTTTCTTT
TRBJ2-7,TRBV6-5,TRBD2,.,CASSYGGDYEQYF,TGTGCCAGCAGTTACGGGGGGGACTACGAGCAGTACTTC
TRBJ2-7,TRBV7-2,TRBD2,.,CASSLVRGGRYEQYF,TGTGCCAGCAGCTTAGTGCGGGGGGGGCGCTACGAGCAGTACTTC
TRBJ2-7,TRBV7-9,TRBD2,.,CASSPPTPSGGRGEQYF,TGTGCCAGCAGCCCCCCGACCCCTAGCGGGGGCCGTGGTGAGCAGTACTTC
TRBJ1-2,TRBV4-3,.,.,CASSRQSGAQSGYTF,TGCGCCAGCAGCCGACAATCGGGGGCTCAAAGTGGCTACACCTTC
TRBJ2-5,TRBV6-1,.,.,CASSESAALRETQYF,TGTGCCAGCAGTGAATCCGCAGCCCTCCGGGAGACCCAGTACTTC
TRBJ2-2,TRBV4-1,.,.,CASSQDGAKNTGELFF,TGCGCCAGCAGCCAAGATGGGGCAAAAAACACCGGGGAGCTGTTTTTT
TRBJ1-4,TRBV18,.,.,CASSPLATNEKLFF,TGTGCCAGCTCACCTCTTGCAACTAATGAAAAACTGTTTTTT
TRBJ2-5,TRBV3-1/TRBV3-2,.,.,CASSQEAGQETQYF,TGTGCCAGCAGCCAAGAAGCAGGGCAAGAGACCCAGTACTTC
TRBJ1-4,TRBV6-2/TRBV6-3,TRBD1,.,CASSSGTGGPHGEKLFF,TGTGCCAGCAGTTCCGGGACAGGGGGCCCTCACGGGGAAAAACTGTTTTTT
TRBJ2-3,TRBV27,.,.,CASSPGLQTDTQYF,TGTGCCAGCAGTCCAGGGTTGCAAACAGATACGCAGTATTTT
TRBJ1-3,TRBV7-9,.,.,CASSQAGSYSGNTIYF,TGTGCCAGCAGCCAGGCGGGCAGTTACTCTGGAAACACCATATATTTT
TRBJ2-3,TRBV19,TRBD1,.,CASSKGQISTDTQYF,TGTGCCAGTAGTAAGGGACAGATTAGCACAGATACGCAGTATTTT
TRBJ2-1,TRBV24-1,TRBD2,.,CATSAAGGGLAYNEQFF,TGTGCCACCAGTGCCGCTGGCGGGGGGCTGGCCTACAATGAGCAGTTCTTC
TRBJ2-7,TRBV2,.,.,CASTPSPSGGSYEQYF,TGTGCCAGCACCCCCTCCCCTTCGGGCGGCTCCTACGAGCAGTACTTC
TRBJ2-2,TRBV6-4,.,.,CASSDSPLGELFF,TGTGCCAGCAGTGACTCCCCTCTCGGGGAGCTGTTTTTT
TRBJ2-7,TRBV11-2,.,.,CASAEAASYEQYF,TGTGCCAGCGCCGAGGCAGCCTCCTACGAGCAGTACTTC
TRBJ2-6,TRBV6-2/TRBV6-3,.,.,CASSYVRSWASGANVLTF,TGTGCCAGCAGTTACGTCCGGTCTTGGGCCTCTGGGGCCAACGTCCTGACTTTC
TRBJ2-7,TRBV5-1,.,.,CASSLGGRAYEQYF,TGCGCCAGCAGCTTAGGGGGACGAGCCTACGAGCAGTACTTC
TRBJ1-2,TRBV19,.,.,CASSISVYGYTF,TGTGCCAGTAGTATTAGTGTCTATGGCTACACCTTC
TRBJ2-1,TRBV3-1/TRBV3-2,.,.,CASSPSESEQFF,TGTGCCAGCAGCCCCTCAGAATCGGAGCAGTTCTTC
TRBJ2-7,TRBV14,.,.,CASSQVSSGPYEQYF,TGTGCCAGCAGCCAAGTGTCATCCGGACCCTACGAGCAGTACTTC
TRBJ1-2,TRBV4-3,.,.,CASSQDSGREIYGYTF,TGCGCCAGCAGCCAAGATTCAGGCAGGGAGATCTATGGCTACACCTTC
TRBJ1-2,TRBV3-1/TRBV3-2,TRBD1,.,CASSQWRAGGGYGYTF,TGTGCCAGCAGCCAATGGAGGGCAGGGGGTGGTTATGGCTACACCTTC
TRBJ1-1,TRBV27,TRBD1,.,CASSSQGQGKAEAFF,TGTGCCAGCAGTTCCCAGGGACAGGGGAAGGCTGAAGCTTTCTTT
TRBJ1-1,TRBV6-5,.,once,CASSYSRTQWGTEAFF,TGTGCCAGCAGTTACTCGAGGACCCAGTGGGGCACTGAAGCTTTCTTT
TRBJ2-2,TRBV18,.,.,CASSPGALHTGELFF,TGTGCCAGCTCACCAGGCGCCCTTCACACCGGGGAGCTGTTTTTT
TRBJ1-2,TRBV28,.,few,CASSPVGGLSMLGGEGYGYTF,TGTGCCAGCAGCCCAGTCGGAGGGTTATCTATGTTGGGAGGGGAGGGGTATGGCTACACCTTC
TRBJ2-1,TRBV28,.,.,CASSFSSYNEQFF,TGTGCCAGCAGTTTTTCGTCGTACAATGAGCAGTTCTTC
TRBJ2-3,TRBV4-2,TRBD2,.,CASSQGLGLAGPDTQYF,TGTGCCAGCAGCCAAGGATTAGGGCTAGCGGGGCCAGATACGCAGTATTTT
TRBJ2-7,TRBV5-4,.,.,CASSLERLDSYEQYF,TGTGCCAGCAGCTTGGAGAGACTGGACTCCTACGAGCAGTACTTC
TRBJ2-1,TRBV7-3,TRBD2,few,CASSRGLAGGSYNEQFF,TGTGCCAGCAGCCGTGGACTAGCGGGAGGCTCCTACAATGAGCAGTTCTTC
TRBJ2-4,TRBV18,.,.,CASSTRALAKNIQYF,TGTGCCAGCTCGACCCGAGCTTTAGCCAAAAACATTCAGTACTTC
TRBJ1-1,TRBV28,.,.,CAGSQTANTEAFF,TGTGCCGGATCCCAAACAGCGAACACTGAAGCTTTCTTT
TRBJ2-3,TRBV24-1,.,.,CATSDFGEAADTQYF,TGTGCCACCAGTGATTTTGGAGAAGCTGCGGATACGCAGTATTTT
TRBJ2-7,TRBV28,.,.,CASSLGQSYEQYF,TGTGCCAGCAGTTTAGGGCAGTCCTACGAGCAGTACTTC
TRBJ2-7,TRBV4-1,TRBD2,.,CASSLTSGTSGSYEQYF,TGCGCCAGCAGCCTCACCTCCGGGACTAGCGGCTCCTACGAGCAGTACTTC
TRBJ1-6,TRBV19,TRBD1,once,CASSNHRGMNSPLHF,TGTGCCAGTAGTAATCACAGGGGAATGAATTCACCCCTCCACTTT
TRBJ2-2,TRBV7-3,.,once,CASSFTANTGELFF,TGTGCCAGCAGCTTCACGGCGAACACCGGGGAGCTGTTTTTT